This T cell receptor beta chain was recovered during a study of cytomegalovirus exposure and HLA in healthy donors. Study-level results: The study recorded about 150 TCR beta chains that were cytomegalovirus-associated. With later analysis, a missense DCLRE1C variant became linked to TCR beta V- and J-gene trimming.

Amplification used 60 Vbeta primers and 13 Jbeta primers. Generated by immunoSEQ multiplex PCR, the TCRdb table keeps only in-frame clones and is missing some. This sample yields 150,000 or so clones, of which around four fifths are seen a single time; less than 1.5% belongs to the top ten. As to this clone: The antigen remains undetermined.

Healthy bone marrow donors made up the donor group. The sequenced material came from PBMCs. This TCR was recovered from a man aged 25 to 40 in good health and CMV-seropositive.

The chain's CDR3 is CASSLDINTDTQYF. The CDR3 DNA reads TGCGCCAGCAGCTTGGACATCAACACAGATACGCAGTATTTT. J is TRBJ2-3 and V is TRBV5-1; no firm D call. V was trimmed by 0 bases and J by 2 bases, leaving 7 bases between them. The germline V gene encodes CDR1 SGHRS and CDR2 YFSETQ. This CDR3 comprises 14 residues.